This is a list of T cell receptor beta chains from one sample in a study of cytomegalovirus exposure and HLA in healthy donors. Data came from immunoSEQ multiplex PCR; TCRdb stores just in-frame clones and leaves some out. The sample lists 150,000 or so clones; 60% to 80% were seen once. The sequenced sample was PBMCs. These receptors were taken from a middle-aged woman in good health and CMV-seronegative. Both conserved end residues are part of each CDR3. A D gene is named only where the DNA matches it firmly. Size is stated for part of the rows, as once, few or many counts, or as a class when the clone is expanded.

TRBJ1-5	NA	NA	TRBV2	TGTGCCACCAAGGGGCTGGGCAATCAGCCCCAGCATTTT	CATKGLGNQPQHF
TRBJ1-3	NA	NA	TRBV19	TGTGCCAGTACCCCGGACAACTCTGGAAACACCATATATTTT	CASTPDNSGNTIYF
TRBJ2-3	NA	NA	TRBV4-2	TGTGCCAGCAGCCAAGACGGGGACTCCTCCACAGATACGCAGTATTTT	CASSQDGDSSTDTQYF
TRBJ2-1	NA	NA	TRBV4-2	TGTGCCAGCAGCCAACTGGGCGGGGGCGCATATAATGAGCAGTTCTTC	CASSQLGGGAYNEQFF
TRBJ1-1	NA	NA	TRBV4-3	TGCGCCAGCAGCCAGGAGGGGGGGAAAGCTTTCTTT	CASSQEGGKAFF
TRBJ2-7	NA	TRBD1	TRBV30	TGTGCCTGGAGCGATGGACAGGGCTACGAGCAGTACTTC	CAWSDGQGYEQYF
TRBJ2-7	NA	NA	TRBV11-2	TGTGCCAGCAGCTTAGATCTTAGTCGCGACGAGCAGTACTTC	CASSLDLSRDEQYF
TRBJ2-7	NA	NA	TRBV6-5	TGTGCCAGCAGTTACGCCCGTCGGGGCTACGAGCAGTACTTC	CASSYARRGYEQYF
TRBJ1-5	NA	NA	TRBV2	TGTGCCAGCAGTAGGACTCTGCAGCGACAGCCCCAGCATTTT	CASSRTLQRQPQHF
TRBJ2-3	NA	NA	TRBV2	TGTGCCAGCTTTGCAGGAGGGACAGATACGCAGTATTTT	CASFAGGTDTQYF
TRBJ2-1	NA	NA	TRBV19	TGTGCCAGTAGTATAGGTCAGGGCTACAATGAGCAGTTCTTC	CASSIGQGYNEQFF
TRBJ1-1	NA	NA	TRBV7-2	TGTGCCAGCAGCTTTTATACCGGGATGAACACTGAAGCTTTCTTT	CASSFYTGMNTEAFF
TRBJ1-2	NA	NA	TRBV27	TGTGCCAGCAGTTTTGGCGGTGTAAACTATGGCTACACCTTC	CASSFGGVNYGYTF
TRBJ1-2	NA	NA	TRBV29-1	TGCAGCGTTGAAGATCGGTGGGACTCATTTGGCTACACCTTC	CSVEDRWDSFGYTF
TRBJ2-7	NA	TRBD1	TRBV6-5	TGTGCCAGCAGTATACGACAGGGGAGTTACGAGCAGTACTTC	CASSIRQGSYEQYF
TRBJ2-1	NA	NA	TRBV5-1	TGCGCCAGCAGCTTGGCGCCGGGCGGGGATGAGCAGTTCTTC	CASSLAPGGDEQFF
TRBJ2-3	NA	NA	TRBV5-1	TGCGCCAGCAGCGCACAGGGTGATGGCACAGATACGCAGTATTTT	CASSAQGDGTDTQYF
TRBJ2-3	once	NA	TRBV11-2	TGTGCCAGCAGCTTAGGCCGTAGTTCCGATACGCAGTATTTT	CASSLGRSSDTQYF